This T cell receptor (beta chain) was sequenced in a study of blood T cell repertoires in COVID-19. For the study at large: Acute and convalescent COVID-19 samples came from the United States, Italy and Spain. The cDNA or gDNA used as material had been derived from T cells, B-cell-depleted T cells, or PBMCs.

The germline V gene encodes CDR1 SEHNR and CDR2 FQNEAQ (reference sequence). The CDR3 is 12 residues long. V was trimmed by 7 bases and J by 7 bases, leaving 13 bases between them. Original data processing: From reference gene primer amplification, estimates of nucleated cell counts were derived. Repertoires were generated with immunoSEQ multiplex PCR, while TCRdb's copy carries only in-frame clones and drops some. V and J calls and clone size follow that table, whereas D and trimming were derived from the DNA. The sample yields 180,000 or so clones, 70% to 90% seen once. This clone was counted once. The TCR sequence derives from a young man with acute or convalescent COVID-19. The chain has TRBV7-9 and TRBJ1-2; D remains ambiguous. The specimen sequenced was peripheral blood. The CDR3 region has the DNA TGTGCCAGCACCCTCGGGGTCTCTGGCTACACCTTC. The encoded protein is CASTLGVSGYTF. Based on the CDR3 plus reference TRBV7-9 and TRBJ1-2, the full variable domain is DTGVSQNPRHKITKRGQNVTFRCDPISEHNRLYWYRQTLGQGPEFLTYFQNEAQLEKSRLLSDRFSAERPKGSFSTLEIQRTEQGDSAMYLCASTLGVSGYTFGSGTRLTVV.